A selection of T cell receptor beta chains follows, all from one sample in a study of T cell responses to AZD1222 COVID-19 vaccine. Measured with immunoSEQ multiplex PCR; TCRdb has only the in-frame clones, and not every one. The sample contains around 150,000 clones, around nine tenths of which appear only once. This sample comprised peripheral blood, obtained 28 days after the second AZD1222 dose. The receptors shown here come from an adult who received the AZD1222 COVID-19 vaccine. The CDR3 runs from the conserved cysteine through the conserved F or W. D genes are given only for firm matches. Clone size is stated in some rows and not others, as once, few, many or a class when expanded.

TRBJ1-5	TRBV15	once	TRBD1	CATSKQGAGQPQHF	TGTGCCACCAGCAAACAGGGGGCCGGTCAGCCCCAGCATTTT
TRBJ1-2	TRBV7-8	once	TRBD1	CASSSSGQGADGYTF	TGTGCCAGCAGCAGTAGTGGACAGGGGGCGGATGGCTACACCTTC
TRBJ2-5	TRBV6-1	.	TRBD2	CASSERTSGPQETQYF	TGTGCCAGCAGTGAACGAACTAGCGGGCCCCAAGAGACCCAGTACTTC
TRBJ1-5	TRBV6-5	.	.	CASGHRGFNQPQHF	TGTGCCAGCGGCCACCGGGGTTTCAATCAGCCCCAGCATTTT
TRBJ1-1	TRBV6-5	.	TRBD1	CASRAGTGWTEAFF	TGTGCCAGCAGGGCGGGGACAGGCTGGACTGAAGCTTTCTTT
TRBJ2-5	TRBV5-1	.	TRBD1	CASRWTGRLQETQYF	TGCGCCAGCAGATGGACAGGGCGGTTGCAAGAGACCCAGTACTTC
TRBJ2-7	TRBV5-1	.	.	CASSQTGGGLPYEQYF	TGCGCCAGCAGCCAGACAGGCGGAGGGCTCCCCTACGAGCAGTACTTC
TRBJ2-7	TRBV5-6	.	TRBD2	CASSMTSGSSYEQYF	TGTGCCAGCAGTATGACTAGCGGGAGCTCCTACGAGCAGTACTTC
TRBJ2-3	TRBV27	.	TRBD2	CASSPGLALSTDTQYF	TGTGCCAGCTCTCCGGGACTAGCGCTTAGCACAGATACGCAGTATTTT
TRBJ2-7	TRBV7-8	.	.	CASSLGAWDLVPYEQYF	TGTGCCAGCAGCTTAGGAGCGTGGGACTTAGTGCCCTACGAGCAGTACTTC
TRBJ1-1	TRBV27	.	TRBD1	CASTRGRDTEAFF	TGTGCCAGCACTAGGGGGCGCGATACTGAAGCTTTCTTT
TRBJ1-2	TRBV7-2	.	.	CASSSPAGWEGYTF	TGTGCCAGCAGCTCCCCCGCAGGGTGGGAAGGCTACACCTTC
TRBJ2-5	TRBV19	.	.	CASSIARGETQYF	TGTGCCAGTAGTATAGCCAGGGGAGAGACCCAGTACTTC